These 27 T cell receptor beta chains share one sample of origin, sequenced in a study of blood T cell repertoires in COVID-19. Data came from immunoSEQ multiplex PCR; TCRdb stores just in-frame clones and leaves some out. The top ten clones hold roughly 29% of a sample with about 84,000 clones, 65% to 85% of them seen once. Source material: peripheral blood. Every receptor here comes from an elderly woman with acute or convalescent COVID-19.

This sequence joins TRBV18 and TRBJ2-1; TRBD2 aligns across 9 bases. Per the germline V gene, CDR1 is KGHSH and CDR2 is LQKENI. Trimming removed 4 bases from V and 0 bases from J; junction bases left unmatched: 4. The CDR3 has 16 residues. Here the CDR3 reads CASSRLSGSSYNEQFF. In nucleotides, the CDR3 is TGTGCCAGCTCACGACTTAGCGGGAGCTCCTACAATGAGCAGTTCTTC.

The chain combines TRBV6-5 with TRBJ2-7; 8 bases agree with TRBD2. Trimming removed 4 bases from V and 5 bases from J; junction bases left unmatched: 7. Germline assignment: CDR1 MNHEY and CDR2 SVGAGI. This CDR3 has 14 residues. The CDR3, as DNA: TGTGCCAGCAGTTCTAGCGGGTCTCGAGACGAGCAGTACTTC. It translates to CASSSSGSRDEQYF.

The table lists this clone with a few counts. This chain connects TRBV27 to TRBJ2-2; TRBD1 might be the D (5 bases). CDR1 and CDR2 from the germline V gene are MNHEY and SMNVEV (reference sequence). The V and J ends lost 2 bases and 6 bases respectively, with 7 bases between them. This CDR3 contains 13 residues. Here the CDR3 DNA reads TGTGCCAGCAGTTTACAGGGATCCGGGGAGCTGTTTTTT. This codes for CASSLQGSGELFF.

This clone appeared a single time. V and J are TRBV18 and TRBJ1-4; 8 bases fit TRBD1. Germline V CDR1 and CDR2: KGHSH, LQKENI. The length of the CDR3 is 14 residues. V lost 4 bases and J lost 8; bases outside the gene matches: 6. CDR3 nucleotides: TGTGCCAGCTCACTTTCGACAGGGGACGAAAAACTGTTTTTT. Protein sequence: CASSLSTGDEKLFF.

Only a few counts were recorded for this clone. The chain joins TRBV11-3 to TRBJ2-7, with 7 bases that match TRBD1. Germline CDR1 and CDR2: SGHNT and YENEEA. The CDR3 extends over 12 amino acids. V shed 5 bases, J shed 6 bases, and the junction held 4 bases outside the gene matches. The CDR3 DNA reads TGTGCCAGCAGCCCGACAGGGTCCGAGCAGTACTTC. It encodes CASSPTGSEQYF.

V usage is TRBV2 and J usage is TRBJ2-5, with 10 bases fitting TRBD2. The CDR3 extends over 15 amino acids. CDR1 SNHLY and CDR2 FYNNEI come from the germline V gene. V lost 8 bases, J lost 5 bases, and 11 bases stayed unmatched. The CDR3 DNA is TGTGCCAGCTCTACACAGCGGGAGGGCCGGGAGACCCAGTACTTC. Its protein is CASSTQREGRETQYF.

This clone turned up a few times. This chain uses TRBV5-1 with TRBJ2-7, with 10 bases identical to TRBD2. Germline lookup yields CDR1 SGHRS and CDR2 YFSETQ. The V and J ends lost 4 bases and 3 bases, in that order; junction bases with no gene match: 13. The CDR3 spans 17 residues. The CDR3 DNA is TGCGCCAGCAGCGCCACGGTTCTAGCGGGAGACCTCTACGAGCAGTACTTC. Translation: CASSATVLAGDLYEQYF.

This chain links TRBV4-3 with TRBJ2-2; D perhaps matches TRBD2 (6 bases). The length of the CDR3 is 17 residues. V was trimmed by 0 bases and J by 4 bases, leaving 15 bases between them. Germline V gene sequence: CDR1 LGHNA, CDR2 YSLEER. The CDR3 DNA is TGCGCCAGCAGCCAAGAGTGGGGGGTGCGCATCACCGGGGAGCTGTTTTTT. This translates into CASSQEWGVRITGELFF.

The chain uses TRBV3-1 (or the pseudogene TRBV3-2) and TRBJ1-2; 7 bases align to TRBD1. The CDR3 loop spans 14 amino acids. Trimming took 0 bases from V and 8 from J; bases not matched to a gene: 6. The germline gives CDR1 LGHDT, CDR2 YNNKEL (reference sequence). This CDR3 reads CASSQDGDRSGYTF. DNA for the CDR3: TGTGCCAGCAGCCAAGACGGGGACAGAAGCGGCTACACCTTC.

The V call is TRBV23-1, the J call TRBJ2-5; maybe TRBD2 (5 bases). TRBV23-1 carries the ORF label, with uncertain function. The length of the CDR3 is 15 residues. Trimming removed 4 bases from V and 2 bases from J, with 14 bases in between. The CDR3 region is CASSRLLRDQETQYF. The CDR3 DNA is TGCGCCAGCAGTCGCTTACTCCGGGATCAAGAGACCCAGTACTTC.

J is TRBJ2-1 and V is TRBV6-5; 7 bases are a match to TRBD1. This CDR3 has 14 amino acids. Germline CDR1 MNHEY, CDR2 SVGAGI. With 5 bases clipped from V and 5 bases from J, the junction kept 6 bases outside the gene matches. The DNA of the CDR3 is TGTGCCAGCAGTAGGGACAGATCGGACAATGAGCAGTTCTTC. This codes for CASSRDRSDNEQFF.

The chain is built from TRBV19 and TRBJ1-3; no clear D. The CDR3 is made up of 12 amino acids. CDR1 is LNHDA and CDR2 is SQIVND in the germline V gene (reference sequence). Trimming removed 10 bases from V and 4 bases from J, with 11 bases in between. The chain's CDR3 is CATNSAGNTIYF. CDR3 nucleotides: TGTGCCACCAACTCAGCGGGAAACACCATATATTTT.

V is TRBV4-2 and J is TRBJ2-1; maybe TRBD2 (6 bases). Germline V lookup: CDR1 LGHNA, CDR2 YNFKEQ. CDR3 length equals 16 residues. The V end was cut by 1 base, the J end by 0 bases, with 10 bases between. The CDR3 bases are TGTGCCAGCAGCCAAGGCGGGATAAACTCCTACAATGAGCAGTTCTTC. Translated: CASSQGGINSYNEQFF.

The rearrangement joins TRBV11-2 to TRBJ2-5; 7 bases are shared with TRBD1. The CDR3 is made up of 14 amino acids. The germline gives CDR1 SGHAT, CDR2 FQNNGV. Trimming cost V 5 bases and J 2 bases; bases outside gene matches: 5. The CDR3 loop reads CASSPGTAQETQYF. CDR3 DNA sequence: TGTGCCAGCAGCCCGGGGACAGCTCAAGAGACCCAGTACTTC. Using reference TRBV11-2 and TRBJ2-5 for the parts outside the CDR3, the full variable domain is EAGVAQSPRYKIIEKRQSVAFWCNPISGHATLYWYQQILGQGPKLLIQFQNNGVVDDSQLPKDRFSAERLKGVDSTLKIQPAKLEDSAVYLCASSPGTAQETQYFGPGTRLLVL.

A single count supports this clone. This sequence joins TRBV19 and TRBJ2-3; TRBD1 aligns across 8 bases. The CDR3 consists of 15 residues. Germline assignment: CDR1 LNHDA and CDR2 SQIVND (reference sequence). V shed 5 bases, J shed 4 bases, and the junction held 8 bases outside the gene matches. CDR3 sequence: CASSPPGQAPDTQYF. For the CDR3, the DNA is TGTGCCAGTAGTCCTCCGGGACAGGCCCCAGATACGCAGTATTTT.

This chain joins TRBV4-1 and TRBJ2-7; possibly TRBD2 for D (6 bases). Trimming stripped 0 bases from V and 2 bases from J, with 14 bases between. This CDR3 contains 16 residues. Germline-derived CDR1 and CDR2 are MGHRA and YSYEKL. The CDR3 nucleotides read TGCGCCAGCAGCCAAGATCCTGGCGGGGAACCCTACGAGCAGTACTTC. Translation gives CASSQDPGGEPYEQYF.

The CDR3 loop reads CASSKTVPRDNQPQHF. The CDR3 DNA is TGTGCCAGCAGCAAGACAGTGCCGAGAGATAATCAGCCCCAGCATTTT. The V gene is TRBV21-1, the J gene TRBJ1-5; whether TRBD1, the table's D call, matches the DNA was not checked. TRBV21-1 is listed as a pseudogene. This CDR3 comprises 16 residues.

This sequence joins TRBV11-1 and TRBJ2-5; D unclear. V was shortened by 8 bases and J by 3 bases, with 16 bases between the two germline ends. Germline loops: CDR1 SGHAT, CDR2 FQDESV (reference sequence). The length of the CDR3 is 14 residues. CDR3 DNA: TGTGCCAGCTCACGGTCTTACGCCGAAGAGACCCAGTACTTC. Translating it yields CASSRSYAEETQYF.

This clone has a count of ten or more. J is TRBJ2-2 and V is TRBV29-1; D is ambiguous. The germline V gene has CDR1 SQVTM and CDR2 ANQGSEA. CDR3 size: 15 residues. Trimming shortened V by 2 bases and J by 3 bases, and 13 bases separated the two germline ends. The CDR3 DNA is TGCAGCGTTGAATTCCCCTGGGCGTACACCGGGGAGCTGTTTTTT. This sequence encodes CSVEFPWAYTGELFF.

The gene calls are TRBV7-3 and TRBJ2-1; 7 bases are shared with TRBD1. Germline loops: CDR1 SGHTA, CDR2 FQGTGA. The CDR3 runs to 13 residues. With 5 bases clipped from V and 3 bases from J, the junction kept 1 base outside the gene matches. The CDR3 here is CASSQGVYNEQFF. The CDR3 DNA reads as TGTGCCAGCAGCCAGGGGGTCTACAATGAGCAGTTCTTC.

The chain couples TRBV2 to TRBJ1-2, with TRBD1 identical over 11 bases. Germline assignment: CDR1 SNHLY and CDR2 FYNNEI. The CDR3 is 13 amino acids. V lost 6 bases, J lost 8 bases, and 5 bases stayed unmatched. The DNA of the CDR3 is TGTGCCAGCAGAGTGGGACAGGGGGTCGGCTACACCTTC. Translating it yields CASRVGQGVGYTF.

The V gene is TRBV4-2, the J gene TRBJ2-7; 12 nucleotides line up with TRBD2. V lost 0 bases, J lost 7 bases, and 7 bases stayed unmatched. CDR1 LGHNA and CDR2 YNFKEQ come from the germline V gene. CDR3 size: 16 residues. Here the CDR3 DNA reads TGTGCCAGCAGCCAAGATTCGACTAGCGGGAGTTTTGAGCAGTACTTC. Protein product: CASSQDSTSGSFEQYF.

V gene TRBV12-3 or TRBV12-4 combines with J gene TRBJ1-2, with unresolved D. The CDR3 loop spans 12 amino acids. The V gene lost 4 bases and the J gene lost 4 bases, with 7 bases spanning the gap. The chain's CDR3 is CASSYGSYGYTF. The CDR3, as DNA: TGTGCCAGCAGTTATGGCAGCTATGGCTACACCTTC.

The chain couples TRBV19 to TRBJ2-5, with 8 bases identical to TRBD2. The CDR3 loop spans 13 amino acids. Germline lookup yields CDR1 LNHDA and CDR2 SQIVND (reference sequence). V lost 4 bases, J lost 3 bases, and 1 base stayed unmatched. CDR3 DNA sequence: TGTGCCAGTAGTAATAGCGGGAAAGAGACCCAGTACTTC. It encodes CASSNSGKETQYF.

By sample share, this clone is medium-sized. The J gene is TRBJ2-7, the V gene TRBV15; tentative D call: TRBD1 (6 bases). The CDR3 extends over 13 amino acids. Germline V gene sequence: CDR1 LNHNV, CDR2 YYDKDF (reference sequence). V was clipped by 5 bases and J by 6 bases, with 14 bases between them. The CDR3 region is CATSSQGRGEQYF. The CDR3, as DNA: TGTGCCACCAGCTCACAGGGTCGTGGCGAGCAGTACTTC.

The chain joins TRBV2 to TRBJ2-7, with D possibly matching TRBD1 (5 bases). V gave up 8 bases and J gave up 0 bases, with 11 bases separating them. The CDR3 length is 13 residues. Germline CDR1 and CDR2: SNHLY and FYNNEI. The DNA of the CDR3 is TGTGCCAGCTTACAGGAAAACTCCTACGAGCAGTACTTC. This gives the protein CASLQENSYEQYF.

The chain joins TRBV3-1 (or the pseudogene TRBV3-2) to TRBJ2-3, with D unresolved. Deletions cut 4 bases from V and 6 bases from J, with 8 bases between. The CDR3 extends over 12 amino acids. CDR1 LGHDT and CDR2 YNNKEL come from the germline V gene (reference sequence). The CDR3 coding sequence is TGTGCCAGCAGCCGAGGCGGCGATACGCAGTATTTT. Translated, it gives CASSRGGDTQYF.